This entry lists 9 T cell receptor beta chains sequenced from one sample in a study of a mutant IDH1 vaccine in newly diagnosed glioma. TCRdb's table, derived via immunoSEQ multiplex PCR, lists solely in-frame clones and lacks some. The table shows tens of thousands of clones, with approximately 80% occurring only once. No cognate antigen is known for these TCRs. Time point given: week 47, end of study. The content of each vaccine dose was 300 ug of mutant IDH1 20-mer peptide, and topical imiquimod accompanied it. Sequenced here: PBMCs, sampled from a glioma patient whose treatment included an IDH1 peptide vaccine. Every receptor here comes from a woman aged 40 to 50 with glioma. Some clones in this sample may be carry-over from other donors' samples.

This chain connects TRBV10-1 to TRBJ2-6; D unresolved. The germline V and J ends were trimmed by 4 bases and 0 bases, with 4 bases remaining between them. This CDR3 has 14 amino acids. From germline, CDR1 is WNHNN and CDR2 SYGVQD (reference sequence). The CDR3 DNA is TGCGCCAGCAGTGTCTCCTCTGGGGCCAACGTCCTGACTTTC. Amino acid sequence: CASSVSSGANVLTF.

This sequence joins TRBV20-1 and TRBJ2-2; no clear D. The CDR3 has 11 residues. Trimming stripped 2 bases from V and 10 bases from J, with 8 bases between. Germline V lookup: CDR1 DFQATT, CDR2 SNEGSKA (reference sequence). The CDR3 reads CSARNEAELFF. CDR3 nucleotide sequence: TGCAGTGCTAGAAACGAAGCGGAGCTGTTTTTT.

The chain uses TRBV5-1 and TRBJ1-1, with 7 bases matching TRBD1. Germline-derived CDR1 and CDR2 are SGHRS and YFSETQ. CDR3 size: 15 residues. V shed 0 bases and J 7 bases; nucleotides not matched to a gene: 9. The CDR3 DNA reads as TGCGCCAGCAGCTTGGCCGAGGGACAGTACCGTGAAGCTTTCTTT. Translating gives CASSLAEGQYREAFF.

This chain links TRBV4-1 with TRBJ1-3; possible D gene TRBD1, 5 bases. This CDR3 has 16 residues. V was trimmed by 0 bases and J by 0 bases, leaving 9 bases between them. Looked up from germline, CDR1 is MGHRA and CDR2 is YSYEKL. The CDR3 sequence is CASSQDGGRSGNTIYF. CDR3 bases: TGCGCCAGCAGCCAAGATGGGGGACGCTCTGGAAACACCATATATTTT.

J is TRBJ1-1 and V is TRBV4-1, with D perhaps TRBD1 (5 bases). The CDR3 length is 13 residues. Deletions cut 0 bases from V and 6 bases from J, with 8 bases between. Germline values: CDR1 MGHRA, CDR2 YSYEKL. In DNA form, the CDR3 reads TGCGCCAGCAGCCAAGATCGGGGGGCTGAAGCTTTCTTT. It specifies CASSQDRGAEAFF.

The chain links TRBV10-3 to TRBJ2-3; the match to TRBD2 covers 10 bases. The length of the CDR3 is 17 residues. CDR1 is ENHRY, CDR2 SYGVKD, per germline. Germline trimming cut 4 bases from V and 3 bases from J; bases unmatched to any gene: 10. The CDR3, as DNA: TGTGCCATCAGTGCGGGCGAAGCGGGGGGGGGAACAGATACGCAGTATTTT. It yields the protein CAISAGEAGGGTDTQYF.

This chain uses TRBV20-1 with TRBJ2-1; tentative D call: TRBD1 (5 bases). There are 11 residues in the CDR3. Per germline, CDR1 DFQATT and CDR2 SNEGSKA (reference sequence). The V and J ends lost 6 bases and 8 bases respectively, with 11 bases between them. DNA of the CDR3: TGCAGTGCCCCCAGGGTTTATGAGCAGTTCTTC. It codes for CSAPRVYEQFF.

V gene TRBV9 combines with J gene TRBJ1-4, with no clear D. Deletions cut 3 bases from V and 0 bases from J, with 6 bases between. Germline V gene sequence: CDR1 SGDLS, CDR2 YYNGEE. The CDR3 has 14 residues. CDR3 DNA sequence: TGTGCCAGCAGCGCCGGGACAACTAATGAAAAACTGTTTTTT. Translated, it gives CASSAGTTNEKLFF.

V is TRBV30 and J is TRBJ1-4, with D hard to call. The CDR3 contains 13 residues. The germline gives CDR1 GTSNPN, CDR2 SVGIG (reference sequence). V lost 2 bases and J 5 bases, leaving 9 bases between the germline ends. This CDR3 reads CAWSFRRNEKLFF. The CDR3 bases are TGTGCCTGGAGTTTCCGCCGAAATGAAAAACTGTTTTTT. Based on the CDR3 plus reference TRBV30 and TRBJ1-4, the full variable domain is SQTIHQWPATLVQPVGSPLSLECTVEGTSNPNLYWYRQAAGRGLQLLFYSVGIGQISSEVPQNLSASRPQDRQFILSSKKLLLSDSGFYLCAWSFRRNEKLFFGSGTQLSVL.